What follows are 23 T cell receptor beta chains derived from one specimen sequenced in a study of CD8+ T cells in alopecia areata. Extraction of RNA preceded its reverse transcription into cDNA, which served as the sequencing template. The data were produced by immunoSEQ multiplex PCR, yet TCRdb's version contains in-frame clones alone and is incomplete. The repertoire yields under 3,500 clones, none seen only once; the top ten contain 40%. The material sequenced was lesional skin. The receptors shown here come from a C3H/HeJ mouse with alopecia areata. This line is of MHC haplotype H2-k.

This clone was recorded at least ten times. The genes are named according to mouse. The read falls 4 residues short of the CDR3 end, and the missing part is taken from the germline J gene. The chain joins TRBV19 to TRBJ2-1; 9 bases line up with TRBD1. This CDR3 is 15 amino acids long. CDR1 and CDR2 from the germline V gene are FNHDT and SITEND (reference sequence). V shed 5 bases and J 0 bases; nucleotides not matched to a gene: 3. The CDR3 loop reads CASSMGQGNYAEQFF. The covered CDR3 bases are TGTGCCAGCAGCATGGGACAGGGTAACTATGCT.

This clone showed up just a few times. Gene names refer to mouse genes. From the germline J gene comes the end of the CDR3, since the read stops 4 residues before it. The V gene is TRBV17, the J gene TRBJ2-7; TRBD2 is a possible D gene (7 bases). This CDR3 region has 17 residues. Germline-derived CDR1 and CDR2 are MNHDT and YYDKIL. The ends were cut back, 9 bases at V and 0 bases at J, with 24 bases in the middle. This CDR3 reads CARSGGPGGPSSYEQYF. Partial CDR3 DNA: TGTGCTAGGAGTGGAGGGCCCGGGGGGCCGAGCTCCTAT.

This clone was seen many times. Gene names and germline refer to mouse. The missing CDR3 end, 4 residues past where the read stops, is filled in from the germline J gene. The chain uses TRBV13-1 and TRBJ1-4; TRBD1 is a possible D gene (6 bases). Looked up from germline, CDR1 is NSHNY and CDR2 is SYGAGN. V was clipped by 4 bases and J by 1 base, with 8 bases between them. The CDR3 covers 14 residues. The covered CDR3 bases are TGTGCCAGCAGTCCGACAGGTTCCAACGAA. It encodes CASSPTGSNE. The entire CDR3 is CASSPTGSNERLFF. The whole variable domain, remainder taken from reference TRBV13-1 and TRBJ1-4, is EAAVTQSPRNKVTVTGGNVTLSCRQTNSHNYMYWYRQDTGHGLRLIHYSYGAGNLRIGDVPDGYKATRTTQEDFFLLLELASPSQTSLYFCASSPTGSNERLFFGHGTKLSVL.

This clone was recorded many times. Gene names refer to mouse genes. Read data end 4 residues before the CDR3 end; the end is taken from the germline J gene. The V and J genes are TRBV13-3 and TRBJ2-1; maybe TRBD1 (5 bases). Trimming removed 3 bases at V and 5 bases at J, with 9 bases between. The CDR3 runs 13 residues. CDR1 is NNHDY and CDR2 is SYVADS in the germline V gene. CDR3 DNA, as far as it was read: TGTGCCAGCAGTGGCAGGGAGGATGCT. Its protein product is CASSGREDA. The entire CDR3 protein reads CASSGREDAEQFF.

On this clone: Gene names and germline match the mouse. The CDR3 extends 4 residues past the end of the read, so its final part is completed from the germline J gene. This chain joins TRBV19 and TRBJ2-1; 8 positions agree with TRBD2. The CDR3 consists of 15 residues. CDR1 is FNHDT, CDR2 SITEND, per germline (reference sequence). V dropped 3 bases and J dropped 3; count of bases not matched to a gene: 5. The DNA read from the CDR3 is TGTGCCAGCAGTAATTGCGGGGGGGCCTATGCT. Translated, it gives CASSNCGGAYA. The CDR3 in full is CASSNCGGAYAEQFF.

This clone has ten or more counts. Gene and germline names: mouse. The CDR3 is cut off 4 residues early in the read; its end comes from the germline J gene. This chain uses TRBV14 with TRBJ2-7; 7 positions agree with TRBD1. Germline trimming cut 4 bases from V and 2 bases from J; bases unmatched to any gene: 9. From germline, CDR1 is SGHDT and CDR2 FRDEAV. The CDR3 spans 15 residues. The CDR3 DNA, read in part, is TGTGCCAGCAGTATACGCGGGCAGGGGGCCTAT. The encoded protein is CASSIRGQGAY. In full, the CDR3 reads CASSIRGQGAYEQYF. The complete variable domain, with remaining parts taken from reference TRBV14 and TRBJ2-7, reads EAGVTQSPRYAVLQEGQAVSFWCDPISGHDTLYWYQQPRDQGPQLLVYFRDEAVIDNSQLPSDRFSAVRPKGTNSTLKIQSAKQGDTATYLCASSIRGQGAYEQYFGPGTRLTVL.

The table lists this clone with a few counts. Gene names are the mouse ones. The CDR3 is cut off 4 residues early in the read; its end comes from the germline J gene. V is TRBV19 and J is TRBJ2-7, with TRBD1 identical over 8 bases. V shed 4 bases, J shed 3 bases, and the junction held 0 bases outside the gene matches. The CDR3 totals 12 residues. CDR1 is FNHDT and CDR2 is SITEND in the germline V gene (reference sequence). CDR3 bases read: TGTGCCAGCAGTGACAGGGGCTAT. Protein: CASSDRGY. The full CDR3 protein reads CASSDRGYEQYF.

This clone was detected ten times or more. The genes and germline here are from mouse. Sequencing ends 4 residues short of the CDR3 end; the germline J gene provides the rest. The rearrangement links TRBV19 to TRBJ1-1; D gene unclear. The CDR3 runs to 12 residues. CDR1 and CDR2 from the germline V gene are FNHDT and SITEND (reference sequence). Trimming took 1 base from V and 3 from J, leaving 4 bases between them. CDR3 DNA, as far as it was read: TGTGCCAGCAGTATACCAGACACA. It codes for CASSIPDT. The whole CDR3 region reads CASSIPDTEVFF.

This clone was seen ten or more times. Genes and germline are mouse. The CDR3 end falls 4 residues outside the read, so it is completed with the germline J gene. The chain is built from TRBV19 and TRBJ1-4; TRBD1 matches at 7 bases. V shed 2 bases and J 5 bases; nucleotides not matched to a gene: 3. The CDR3 is 14 residues long. CDR1 and CDR2 (germline): FNHDT, SITEND (reference sequence). CDR3 region: CASSIPGGNERLFF. The DNA read from the CDR3 is TGTGCCAGCAGTATCCCAGGGGGGAACGAA.

This clone came up many times. Germline and genes here are mouse. The read gets to within 4 residues of the CDR3 end, and the germline J gene fills in the rest. The chain links TRBV13-1 to TRBJ2-7; D uncertain. CDR3 length: 12 amino acids. Germline V gene sequence: CDR1 NSHNY, CDR2 SYGAGN. This chain's CDR3 is CASSDRRYEQYF. The sequenced part of the CDR3 DNA is TGTGCCAGCAGTGATCGCAGATAT.

This clone was recorded at least ten times. Mouse gene names and germline throughout. The CDR3 extends 4 residues past the end of the read, so its final part is completed from the germline J gene. The chain combines TRBV19 with TRBJ2-5; tentative D call: TRBD1 (6 bases). V was cut by 5 bases and J by 3 bases, with 10 bases left in between. The CDR3 totals 13 residues. The germline V gene encodes CDR1 FNHDT and CDR2 SITEND (reference sequence). The CDR3 DNA, read in part, is TGTGCCAGCAGCCTAGGACAGCAAGAC. It is translated as CASSLGQQD. The whole CDR3 sequence is CASSLGQQDTQYF. Variable domain in full (rest from reference TRBV19 and TRBJ2-5): GGIITQTPKFLIGQEGQKLTLKCQQNFNHDTMYWYRQDSGKGLRLIYYSITENDLQKGDLSEGYDASREKKSSFSLTVTSAQKNEMAVFLCASSLGQQDTQYFGPGTRLLVL.

This clone was recorded many times. Germline and genes here are mouse. Read data end 4 residues before the CDR3 end; the end is taken from the germline J gene. The chain joins TRBV13-1 to TRBJ2-7, with TRBD1 matching 7 bases. This CDR3 has 13 residues. Germline trimming cut 5 bases from V and 2 bases from J; bases unmatched to any gene: 4. Per the germline V gene, CDR1 is NSHNY and CDR2 is SYGAGN. The CDR3 DNA, read in part, is TGTGCCAGCAGCTCCGGGACAGCCTAT. As protein: CASSSGTAY. From start to end, the CDR3 is CASSSGTAYEQYF.

The sample holds a few counts of this clone. Genes and germline come from the mouse. The CDR3 end is not reached by the read, which stops 4 residues before it; the germline J gene fills it in. V is TRBV5 and J is TRBJ2-7; no definite D call. CDR3 size: 12 residues. Germline CDR1 is LGHNA and CDR2 is YNLKQL (reference sequence). This CDR3 is CASSDRRYEQYF. The covered CDR3 bases are TGTGCCAGCAGTGATCGCAGATAT.

The sample holds many counts of this clone. Mouse germline and gene names are used. Read sequence stops 4 residues before the CDR3 end, and the germline J gene provides the missing end. J is TRBJ2-1 and V is TRBV13-3, with D perhaps matching TRBD1 (5 bases). Germline V gene sequence: CDR1 NNHDY, CDR2 SYVADS. Trimming pared 2 bases from V and 5 bases from J, leaving 11 bases between. There are 14 residues in the CDR3. Partial CDR3 DNA: TGTGCCAGCAGTGACCAGGGAGGACATGCT. It codes for CASSDQGGHA. In full, the CDR3 is CASSDQGGHAEQFF.

This clone showed up just a few times. With a far larger clone one base away, a read error is the likely cause. Germline and genes here are mouse. The sequence runs out 4 residues before the end of the CDR3; the remainder is reconstructed from the germline J gene. The rearrangement joins TRBV3 to TRBJ2-5; 9 nucleotides agree with TRBD2. Germline V gene lookup returns CDR1 SNHLY and CDR2 FYNGKV (reference sequence). V was clipped by 5 bases and J by 3 bases; unmatched bases: 3. The CDR3 is 14 residues long. The CDR3 spells CASSPTGGQDTQYF. The CDR3 DNA, read in part, is TGTGCCAGCAGCCCGACTGGGGGTCAAGAC. The full variable domain, its missing parts supplied by reference TRBV3 and TRBJ2-5, is GPKVLQIPSHQIIDMGQMVTLNCDPVSNHLYFYWYKQILGQQMEFLVNFYNGKVMEKSKLFKDQFSVERPDGSYFTLKIQPTALEDSAVYFCASSPTGGQDTQYFGPGTRLLVL.

This clone was observed at least ten times. The gene symbols are mouse symbols. Read data end 4 residues before the CDR3 end; the end is taken from the germline J gene. The rearrangement links TRBV19 to TRBJ2-7; 9 positions match TRBD2. V shed 7 bases, J shed 0 bases, and the junction held 5 bases outside the gene matches. Per germline, CDR1 FNHDT and CDR2 SITEND (reference sequence). This CDR3 contains 14 residues. The DNA read from the CDR3 is TGTGCCAGCGAAGACTGGGGGTTCTCCTAT. This gives the protein CASEDWGFSY. The entire CDR3 protein reads CASEDWGFSYEQYF. Full variable domain (outside the CDR3, taken from reference TRBV19 and TRBJ2-7): GGIITQTPKFLIGQEGQKLTLKCQQNFNHDTMYWYRQDSGKGLRLIYYSITENDLQKGDLSEGYDASREKKSSFSLTVTSAQKNEMAVFLCASEDWGFSYEQYFGPGTRLTVL.

This clone was counted a few times. TCRdb's protein and the DNA translation differ at residue 12; the protein here comes from the DNA. Mouse germline and gene names are used. Coverage ceases 3 residues before the CDR3 finishes, and the germline J gene fills in the end. The chain employs TRBV2 and TRBJ1-3; 7 bases line up with TRBD1. Unmatched junction bases numbered 1, after V lost 1 base and J lost 1 base. CDR1 and CDR2 from the germline V gene are LGHNA and YSYQKL. The CDR3 is 15 residues long. The covered CDR3 bases are TGTGCCAGCAGCCAAGGGGGACAGTCTGGAAATACG. Its protein product is CASSQGGQSGNT. The CDR3 in its entirety is CASSQGGQSGNTLYF. The full variable domain, completed using reference TRBV2 and TRBJ1-3, is DPKIIQKPKYLVAVTGSEKILICEQYLGHNAMYWYRQSAKKPLEFMFSYSYQKLMDNQTASSRFQPQSSKKNHLDLQITALKPDDSATYFCASSQGGQSGNTLYFGEGSRLIVV.

This clone showed up just a few times. There is a difference at residue 12 between the TCRdb protein and the DNA translation, so the protein given here was translated from the DNA. Germline and genes: mouse. The read ends 3 residues early relative to the CDR3; the germline J gene fills the gap. The V gene is TRBV13-1, the J gene TRBJ1-3; 10 nucleotides align to TRBD1. The CDR3 contains 15 residues. J was trimmed by 0 bases and V by 7 bases; bases with no gene match: 4. Germline V lookup: CDR1 NSHNY, CDR2 SYGAGN. CDR3 loop: CASGTGVLSGNTLYF. The CDR3 bases that were read are TGTGCCAGCGGGACAGGGGTCCTTTCTGGAAATACG.

This clone was found many times. Gene names refer to mouse genes. The observed sequence ends 4 residues before the CDR3 terminus, with the missing tail filled in from the germline J gene. The chain carries TRBV13-2 and TRBJ2-4, with TRBD2 matching over 9 bases. The CDR3 is 15 amino acids. Germline V lookup: CDR1 NNHNN, CDR2 SYGAGS (reference sequence). The CDR3 sequence: CASGDAGTGTNTLYF. The CDR3 bases that were read are TGTGCCAGCGGTGATGCAGGGACTGGGACCAAC.

This clone was picked up many times. These gene names are mouse names. The CDR3 end lies 4 residues beyond the end of the read and is filled in from the germline J gene. The chain combines TRBV19 with TRBJ2-7; 7 bases are a match to TRBD2. After removal of 5 bases from V and 0 bases from J, the junction contained 2 bases not matched to a gene. Germline V gene data show CDR1 as FNHDT and CDR2 as SITEND (reference sequence). This CDR3 is built from 13 residues. Partial CDR3 DNA: TGTGCCAGCAGAACTGGGGTCTCCTAT. Protein: CASRTGVSY. The whole CDR3 protein is CASRTGVSYEQYF.

This clone was seen many times. The genes are named according to mouse. The read stops 4 residues short of the end of the CDR3; the missing end is completed from the germline J gene. The V gene is TRBV19, the J gene TRBJ1-1; 8 bases match TRBD1. This CDR3 comprises 15 residues. Germline CDR1 reads FNHDT; CDR2 reads SITEND (reference sequence). The V segment lost 6 bases and the J segment 1 base; nucleotides outside the gene matches: 8. CDR3 loop: CASTWTGKGNTEVFF. The sequenced CDR3 bases are TGTGCCAGCACCTGGACAGGGAAAGGAAACACA.

This clone showed up just a few times. Mouse germline and gene names are used. The read ends 4 residues early relative to the CDR3; the germline J gene fills the gap. The chain has TRBV19 and TRBJ1-1; D is possibly TRBD1 (6 bases). V was clipped by 5 bases and J by 4 bases, with 18 bases between them. The germline V gene encodes CDR1 FNHDT and CDR2 SITEND (reference sequence). The CDR3 extends over 15 amino acids. The CDR3 spells CASRNPRGAGTEVFF. CDR3 DNA (partial): TGTGCCAGCAGAAATCCCCGGGGGGCTGGCACA.

This clone was detected many times. Germline and genes: mouse. Read data end 4 residues before the CDR3 end; the end is taken from the germline J gene. The chain is built from TRBV13-1 and TRBJ2-4, with D possibly TRBD1 on 6 matching bases. Germline CDR1 NSHNY, CDR2 SYGAGN. V lost 2 bases and J 0 bases, leaving 10 bases between the germline ends. The CDR3 runs to 15 residues. The CDR3 is CASSDRGPSQNTLYF. CDR3 bases read: TGTGCCAGCAGTGACAGGGGACCTAGTCAAAAC.